The 32 T cell receptor beta chains listed next were all sequenced from one sample in a study of blood T cells in healthy people across ages. Sample-barcoded 5' priming and a J-beta primer mix drove a second PCR of roughly 6 to 12 cycles. One entry per CDR3 protein, called by TCRdb with MiXCR from the 5' RACE reads. In the table there are over a million distinct CDR3 sequences, 20% to 25% of which are singletons. The sample was also reused in another study, on T cells of mothers and their children.

The sequenced material came from blood. The receptors shown here come from a girl aged 2 to 9 in good health.

The rearrangement uses TRBV7-3 and TRBJ2-5, with D perhaps TRBD2 (6 bases). This CDR3 is built from 17 residues. Trimming removed 1 base at V and 4 bases at J, with 19 bases between. Germline lookup yields CDR1 SGHTA and CDR2 FQGTGA. This CDR3 reads CASSLSYPGVNRETQYF. The CDR3 DNA is TGTGCCAGCAGCTTAAGTTATCCGGGGGTGAACCGAGAGACCCAGTACTTC.

Comment on this clonotype: As the CDR3 is not closed by the conserved phenylalanine or tryptophan, this likely results from a read error. No DNA is shown, since the ends of the CDR3 on it are uncertain; the CDR3 is the one TCRdb lists. V gene TRBV7-9 combines with J gene TRBJ2-5. The CDR3 numbers 8 amino acids, ends counted. Germline V gene lookup returns CDR1 SEHNR and CDR2 FQNEAQ (reference sequence). The CDR3 loop reads CASSSWDI.

The rearrangement joins TRBV20-1 to TRBJ2-1; 7 nucleotides align to TRBD2. With V trimmed by 1 base and J by 1 base, 4 bases remained unmatched. The CDR3 has 15 residues. From germline, CDR1 is DFQATT and CDR2 SNEGSKA (reference sequence). CDR3 bases: TGCAGTGCTAGAGGGCGGGAGAGGTCCTACAATGAGCAGTTCTTC. Amino acids: CSARGRERSYNEQFF.

This chain joins TRBV28 and TRBJ2-6; D gene ambiguous. CDR1 and CDR2 from the germline V gene are MDHEN and SYDVKM. There are 16 residues in the CDR3. Trimming cost V 6 bases and J 0 bases, with 12 bases left between them. The CDR3 coding sequence is TGTGCCAGCAGACCACCTGACAACTCTGGGGCCAACGTCCTGACTTTC. Encoded protein: CASRPPDNSGANVLTF.

This clonotype was seen a handful of times. The chain couples TRBV20-1 to TRBJ1-6; D possibly corresponds to TRBD1 (5 bases). The CDR3 contains 17 residues. Germline V gene sequence: CDR1 DFQATT, CDR2 SNEGSKA (reference sequence). V was shortened by 5 bases and J by 7 bases, with 24 bases between the two germline ends. The DNA for the CDR3 is TGCAGTGCTTTTCCCAACGTTCGAGACGGGGGAAATTCACCCCTCCACTTT. This encodes CSAFPNVRDGGNSPLHF.

In this sample, this clonotype turned up a few times. V and J are TRBV2 and TRBJ1-2; 7 nucleotides match TRBD1. This CDR3 is 15 amino acids long. With 2 bases clipped from V and 8 bases from J, the junction kept 11 bases outside the gene matches. Germline CDR1 reads SNHLY; CDR2 reads FYNNEI. CDR3 sequence reads: CASSESRQGEKGYTF. CDR3 DNA: TGTGCCAGCAGTGAATCGAGACAGGGTGAAAAGGGCTACACCTTC.

About this clonotype itself: A junction boundary mismatches the germline segment, possibly from a read error. This chain uses TRBV12-3 or TRBV12-4 with TRBJ2-5; D unclear. CDR3 length equals 14 residues. The chain's CDR3 is CASRRWGMEETQYF. CDR3 nucleotides: TGTGCCAGCAGGAGATGGGGTATGGAAGAGACCCAGTATTTC.

This clonotype was found many times. The chain is built from TRBV20-1 and TRBJ1-6; 7 nucleotides align to TRBD1. Germline values: CDR1 DFQATT, CDR2 SNEGSKA (reference sequence). After removal of 2 bases from V and 7 bases from J, the junction contained 11 bases not matched to a gene. The CDR3 consists of 16 residues. Written as DNA, the CDR3 is TGCAGTGCTAGACCATACAGGGGCCCTGTAAATTCACCCCTCCACTTT. Amino acids: CSARPYRGPVNSPLHF.

The genes are TRBV7-9 and TRBJ2-5, with 9 bases that match TRBD2. The closer fit of TRBJ2-1 to the DNA end suggests the J call may be wrong. Germline loops: CDR1 SEHNR, CDR2 FQNEAQ (reference sequence). This CDR3 comprises 16 residues. CDR3 nucleotide sequence: TGTGCCAGCAGCCCCCGAGCGGGGGGCCATGTAAATGAGCAGTTCTTC. Amino acid sequence: CASSPRAGGHVNEQFF.

This clonotype was seen more than once but under ten times. The chain carries TRBV10-3 and TRBJ2-5; 9 positions match TRBD2. Germline V gene data show CDR1 as ENHRY and CDR2 as SYGVKD. The CDR3 has 16 amino acids. Trimming at V came to 3 bases and at J to 5 bases, leaving 10 bases not matched to a gene. CDR3 nucleotide sequence: TGTGCCATCAGTGACCAACCTAGCGGGGTGGGGGAGACCCAGTACTTC. Translated: CAISDQPSGVGETQYF.

As to this clonotype: One junction end does not reproduce the germline sequence, and a read error may be involved. The chain joins TRBV9 to TRBJ1-1; D gene uncertain. CDR1 and CDR2 from the germline V gene are SGDLS and YYNGEE. CDR3 size: 13 residues. The DNA of the CDR3 is TGTGTCAGCAGCGTAGACGGTAGCACTGAAGCTTTCTTT. Residues: CVSSVDGSTEAFF.

The chain is built from TRBV5-1 and TRBJ1-1; no clear D. The CDR3 is made up of 13 amino acids. The germline gives CDR1 SGHRS, CDR2 YFSETQ. V lost 2 bases to trimming and J lost 3 bases, with 8 bases between them. The CDR3 DNA reads as TGCGCCAGCAGCTTCAACATAGACACTGAAGCTTTCTTT. The encoded protein is CASSFNIDTEAFF.

Here the CDR3 reads CASRSVGGPSNEQFF. The CDR3, as DNA: TGTGCCAGCAGATCAGTGGGGGGGCCGTCAAATGAGCAGTTCTTC. The rearrangement joins TRBV27 to TRBJ2-1; TRBD2 might be the D (7 bases). This CDR3 contains 15 residues. Trimming cost V 6 bases and J 7 bases, with 19 bases left between them. Germline V lookup: CDR1 MNHEY, CDR2 SMNVEV (reference sequence).

This chain uses TRBV2 with TRBJ2-5, with D perhaps TRBD1 or TRBD2 (5 bases each). The V end lost 3 bases, the J end lost 9 bases, and 11 bases lay between the germline ends. This CDR3 has 12 amino acids. Germline CDR1 and CDR2: SNHLY and FYNNEI. The CDR3 DNA follows: TGTGCCAGCAGTGAGCACGTGGGGGCCCAGTACTTC. Translation: CASSEHVGAQYF. Looking up the rest from reference TRBV2 and TRBJ2-5 gives the full variable domain: EPEVTQTPSHQVTQMGQEVILRCVPISNHLYFYWYRQILGQKVEFLVSFYNNEISEKSEIFDDQFSVERPDGSNFTLKIRSTKLEDSAMYFCASSEHVGAQYFGPGTRLLVL.

The chain employs TRBV29-1 and TRBJ2-5; D gene uncertain. TRBJ2-1 matches the DNA end more closely, so the J call is doubtful. CDR1 and CDR2 from the germline V gene are SQVTM and ANQGSEA. CDR3 length: 14 residues. CDR3 loop: CSVFDGRWHNEQFF. The CDR3 region has the DNA TGCAGCGTTTTCGACGGCCGATGGCACAATGAGCAGTTCTTC.

The chain couples TRBV29-1 to TRBJ2-7, with TRBD2 matching over 7 bases. The CDR3 covers 15 residues. V shed 4 bases, J shed 4 bases, and the junction held 13 bases outside the gene matches. Per the germline V gene, CDR1 is SQVTM and CDR2 is ANQGSEA. The CDR3 reads CSVGFQGLGKYEQYF. The CDR3 DNA follows: TGCAGCGTTGGCTTCCAAGGACTAGGAAAGTACGAGCAGTACTTC.

Remarks on this clonotype: Mismatch with germline at one junction end may stem from a read error. The genes are TRBV3-1 and TRBJ2-7; D might be TRBD1 (6 bases). The CDR3 has 13 residues. From germline, CDR1 is LGHDT and CDR2 YNNKEL (reference sequence). The CDR3 is CASRGALSYERYF. DNA for the CDR3: TGTGCCAGCAGGGGGGCCCTTAGCTACGAGCGGTACTTC.

The V call is TRBV11-3, the J call TRBJ2-4; TRBD2 matches 10 bases. This CDR3 region has 18 residues. With V trimmed by 6 bases and J by 9 bases, 20 bases remained unmatched. The germline CDR1 and CDR2 sequences are SGHNT and YENEEA. The CDR3 DNA reads as TGTGCCAGCAGTCCTAGCGACGCTAGCGGGGGCCCGCGGAGCATTCAGTACTTC. Encoded protein: CASSPSDASGGPRSIQYF.

This clonotype has just a few counts. This chain joins TRBV5-1 and TRBJ2-5, with 7 bases fitting TRBD2. Unmatched junction bases numbered 8, after V lost 0 bases and J lost 0 bases. The germline gives CDR1 SGHRS, CDR2 YFSETQ. The CDR3 spans 17 residues. The CDR3 DNA reads as TGCGCCAGCAGCTTGGTCCGAATCGGGACTAACCAAGAGACCCAGTACTTC. Its translation: CASSLVRIGTNQETQYF. The entire variable domain, with the rest obtained from reference TRBV5-1 and TRBJ2-5, is as follows: KAGVTQTPRYLIKTRGQQVTLSCSPISGHRSVSWYQQTPGQGLQFLFEYFSETQRNKGNFPGRFSGRQFSNSRSEMNVSTLELGDSALYLCASSLVRIGTNQETQYFGPGTRLLVL.

The chain uses TRBV10-2 and TRBJ1-2; D ambiguous. Trimming removed 7 bases from V and 4 bases from J, with 10 bases in between. Germline assignment: CDR1 WSHSY and CDR2 SAAADI. The CDR3 is made up of 12 amino acids. The CDR3 DNA sequence: TGCGCCAGCACCTCTTGGGGCTATGGCTACACCTTC. Amino acid sequence: CASTSWGYGYTF.

J is TRBJ1-2 and V is TRBV5-6; D gene uncertain. The CDR3 spans 13 residues. CDR1 and CDR2 (germline): SGHDT, YYEEEE. Trimming pared 0 bases from V and 6 bases from J, leaving 9 bases between. In DNA, the CDR3 is TGTGCCAGCAGCTTGGTTGTCGGCGATGGCTACACCTTC. It specifies CASSLVVGDGYTF.

This chain connects TRBV6-1 to TRBJ2-3; 7 positions agree with TRBD1. The CDR3 is 14 amino acids. V lost 0 bases and J lost 13; bases outside the gene matches: 10. The germline gives CDR1 MNHNS, CDR2 SASEGT. Here the CDR3 reads CASSEAGPRDRKYF. CDR3 bases: TGTGCCAGCAGTGAAGCGGGTCCCCGGGACAGAAAGTATTTT.

The chain couples TRBV28 to TRBJ1-4; unclear D gene. V was shortened by 6 bases and J by 8 bases, with 10 bases between the two germline ends. CDR1 and CDR2 (germline): MDHEN, SYDVKM. The CDR3 has 12 residues. CDR3 bases: TGTGCCAGCAGATTCTGGCGGGAAAAACTGTTTTTT. Encoded protein: CASRFWREKLFF. Complete variable domain (other parts from reference TRBV28 and TRBJ1-4): DVKVTQSSRYLVKRTGEKVFLECVQDMDHENMFWYRQDPGLGLRLIYFSYDVKMKEKGDIPEGYSVSREKKERFSLILESASTNQTSMYLCASRFWREKLFFGSGTQLSVL.

Note on this clonotype: The DNA is omitted, as the CDR3 cannot be located on it reliably, and the CDR3 follows TCRdb's listing. This rearrangement joins TRBV21-1 to TRBJ2-3; the table names TRBD1, a call not compared with the DNA. TRBV21-1 counts as a pseudogene. The CDR3 has 17 residues if both end residues are counted. CDR3 amino acids: CASSKGWGQGSTDTQYF.

This clonotype was detected only a few times. The V gene is TRBV9, the J gene TRBJ2-4; D is perhaps TRBD2 (5 bases). This CDR3 region has 14 residues. Per germline, CDR1 SGDLS and CDR2 YYNGEE. V was trimmed by 4 bases and J by 2 bases, leaving 10 bases between them. The CDR3, as DNA: TGTGCCAGCAGCCCCGGGGTCTCCAAAAACATTCAGTACTTC. Protein: CASSPGVSKNIQYF. Full variable domain (rest looked up from reference TRBV9 and TRBJ2-4): DSGVTQTPKHLITATGQRVTLRCSPRSGDLSVYWYQQSLDQGLQFLIQYYNGEERAKGNILERFSAQQFPDLHSELNLSSLELGDSALYFCASSPGVSKNIQYFGAGTRLSVL.

The rearrangement uses TRBV19 and TRBJ1-1; the D is unclear. This CDR3 spans 13 amino acids. Germline V gene lookup returns CDR1 LNHDA and CDR2 SQIVND (reference sequence). V shed 2 bases and J shed 3 bases, with 7 bases lying between them. CDR3 sequence: CASSIRRYTEAFF. The CDR3 bases are TGTGCCAGTAGTATAAGACGGTACACTGAAGCTTTCTTT.

The genes are TRBV20-1 and TRBJ2-3, with D unclear. Per the germline V gene, CDR1 is DFQATT and CDR2 is SNEGSKA (reference sequence). The V gene lost 3 bases and the J gene lost 9 bases, with 16 bases spanning the gap. The CDR3 extends over 13 amino acids. The CDR3 protein is CSARETPYQTQYF. For the CDR3, the DNA is TGCAGTGCTAGGGAAACTCCCTATCAAACGCAGTATTTT.

This clonotype turned up a few times. At one of its ends the junction is not consistent with the germline gene, which may arise from a read error. V is TRBV12-3 or TRBV12-4 and J is TRBJ1-1; D remains unclear. CDR3 length: 13 residues. The CDR3 loop reads CASSTDPVPEAFF. The CDR3 DNA reads as TGTGCCAGCAGTACGGACCCGGTCCCTGAAGCGTTCTTT.

The chain uses TRBV20-1 and TRBJ2-5; 8 nucleotides line up with TRBD1. TRBJ2-7 explains the end of the DNA better; the J call may be wrong. The CDR3 runs to 14 residues. The germline gives CDR1 DFQATT, CDR2 SNEGSKA (reference sequence). CDR3 protein: CSAPQGRGRYEQYF. The CDR3 nucleotides read TGCAGTGCTCCCCAGGGCAGGGGGCGTTACGAGCAGTACTTC.

A few counts support this clonotype. V gene TRBV28 combines with J gene TRBJ1-4, with D tentatively TRBD1 (6 bases). Germline CDR1 MDHEN, CDR2 SYDVKM. The CDR3 covers 15 residues. V lost 5 bases, J lost 3 bases, and 13 bases lay in between. DNA of the CDR3: TGTGCCAGCAGTCCACCCAGGGGTGCTAATGAAAAACTGTTTTTT. It translates to CASSPPRGANEKLFF.

This clonotype occurred a few times. The J gene is TRBJ2-4, the V gene TRBV12-3 or TRBV12-4; TRBD2 might be the D (6 bases). CDR3 length equals 13 residues. The germline V and J ends were trimmed by 0 bases and 8 bases, with 8 bases remaining between them. This chain's CDR3 is CASSLAGGYIQYF. The CDR3, as DNA: TGTGCCAGCAGTTTAGCGGGAGGCTACATTCAGTACTTC.

Only a few counts were recorded for this clonotype. The chain employs TRBV5-1 and TRBJ1-4; 10 bases are shared with TRBD1. The CDR3 totals 15 residues. Germline lookup yields CDR1 SGHRS and CDR2 YFSETQ. Trimming took 4 bases from V and 8 from J; bases not matched to a gene: 8. The CDR3 DNA is TGCGCCAGCAGCCTCCAGACAGGGGGCGTAGAAAAACTGTTTTTT. Protein product: CASSLQTGGVEKLFF. The full variable domain, completed using reference TRBV5-1 and TRBJ1-4, is KAGVTQTPRYLIKTRGQQVTLSCSPISGHRSVSWYQQTPGQGLQFLFEYFSETQRNKGNFPGRFSGRQFSNSRSEMNVSTLELGDSALYLCASSLQTGGVEKLFFGSGTQLSVL.